This paragraph reports one T cell receptor (beta chain). The data stem from a study of blood T cell repertoires in COVID-19. Study-level information: The origin of the acute and convalescent COVID-19 samples was the United States, Italy and Spain. T cells, B-cell-depleted T cells, or PBMCs provided the cDNA or gDNA that served as material.

The authors' processing: Counts of nucleated cells, estimated from reference gene primer amplification, were obtained. Sequenced by immunoSEQ multiplex PCR; TCRdb stores in-frame clones only, minus some. Clone size and V and J calls were adopted from that table, with D and trimming inferred from the DNA. The table has 250,000 or so clones, 70% to 90% seen once. The TCR was taken from a man aged 50 to 60 with acute or convalescent COVID-19. The material sequenced was peripheral blood.

The CDR3 nucleotides read TGTGCCAGCAGCCCGACTGTTCTGGCCTACAATGAGCAGTTCTTC. It encodes CASSPTVLAYNEQFF. V usage is TRBV7-6 and J usage is TRBJ2-1; D remains ambiguous. Trimming stripped 5 bases from V and 2 bases from J, with 13 bases between. Germline V gene data show CDR1 as SGHVS and CDR2 as FNYEAQ. CDR3 length: 15 residues.